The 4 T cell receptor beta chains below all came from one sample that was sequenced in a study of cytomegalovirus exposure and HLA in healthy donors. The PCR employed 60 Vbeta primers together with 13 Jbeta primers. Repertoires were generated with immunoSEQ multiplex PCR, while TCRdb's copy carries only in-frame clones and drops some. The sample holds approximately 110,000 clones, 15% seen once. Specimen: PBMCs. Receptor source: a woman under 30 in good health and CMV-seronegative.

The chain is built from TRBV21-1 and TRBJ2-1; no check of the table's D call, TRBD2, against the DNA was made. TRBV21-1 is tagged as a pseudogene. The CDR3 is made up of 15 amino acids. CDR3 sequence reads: CASSKRVYVYNEQFF. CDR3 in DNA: TGTGCCAGCAGCAAACGGGTGTACGTCTACAATGAGCAGTTCTTC.

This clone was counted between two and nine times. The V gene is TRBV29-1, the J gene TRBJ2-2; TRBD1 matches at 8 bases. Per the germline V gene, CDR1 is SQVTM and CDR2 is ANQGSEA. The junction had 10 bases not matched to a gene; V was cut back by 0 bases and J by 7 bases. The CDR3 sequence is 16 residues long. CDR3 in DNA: TGCAGCGTTGAAGACCGGGGACAGGAGGGAGGCGGGGAGCTGTTTTTT. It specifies CSVEDRGQEGGGELFF.

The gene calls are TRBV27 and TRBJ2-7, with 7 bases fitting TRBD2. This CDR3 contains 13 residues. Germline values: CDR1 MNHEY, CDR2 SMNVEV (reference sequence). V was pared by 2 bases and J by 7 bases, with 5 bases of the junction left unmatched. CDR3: CASSLALAAEQYF. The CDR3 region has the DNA TGTGCCAGCAGTTTAGCTCTAGCGGCAGAGCAGTACTTC.

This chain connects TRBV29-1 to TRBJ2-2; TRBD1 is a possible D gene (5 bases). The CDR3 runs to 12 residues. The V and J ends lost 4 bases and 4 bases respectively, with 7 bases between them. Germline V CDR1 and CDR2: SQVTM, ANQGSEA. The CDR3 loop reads CSVGRGTGELFF. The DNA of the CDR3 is TGCAGCGTTGGTAGGGGCACCGGGGAGCTGTTTTTT.